Reported below is one T cell receptor (beta chain). This entry comes from a study of T-cell reconstitution after alpha-beta-depleted transplantation in children. Preparation of the TCRbeta library involved a method that used unique molecular identifiers. TCRdb independently ran MiXCR on the PCR reads; one entry per CDR3 protein. The sample lists roughly 200,000 distinct CDR3 sequences, approximately 7% occurring once. The starting material was PBMCs from the stem cell graft donor, obtained from the stem cell graft. The TCR comes from a human donor who donated a stem cell graft to a child with Wiskott-Aldrich syndrome.

The chain's CDR3 is CASSLLDEGGYTF. The CDR3 DNA sequence: TGCGCCAGCAGCTTACTTGACGAGGGCGGCTACACCTTC. This sequence joins TRBV5-1 and TRBJ1-2, with D unresolved. The CDR3 length is 13 residues. The germline V gene has CDR1 SGHRS and CDR2 YFSETQ. Trimming removed 2 bases from V and 8 bases from J, with 13 bases in between.